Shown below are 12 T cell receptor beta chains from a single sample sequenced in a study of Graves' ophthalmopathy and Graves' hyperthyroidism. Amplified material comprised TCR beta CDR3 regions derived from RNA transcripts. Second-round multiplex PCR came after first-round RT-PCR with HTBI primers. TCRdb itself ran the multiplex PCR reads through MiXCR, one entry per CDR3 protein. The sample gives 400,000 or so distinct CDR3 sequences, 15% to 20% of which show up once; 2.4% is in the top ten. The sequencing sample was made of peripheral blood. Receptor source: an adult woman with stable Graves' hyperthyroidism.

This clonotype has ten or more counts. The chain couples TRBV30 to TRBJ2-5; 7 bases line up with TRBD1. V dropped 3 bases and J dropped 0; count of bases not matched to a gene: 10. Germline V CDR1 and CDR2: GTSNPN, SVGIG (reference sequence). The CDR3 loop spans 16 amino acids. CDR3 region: CAWREPGQRNQETQYF. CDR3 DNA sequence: TGTGCCTGGAGAGAACCGGGACAGAGAAACCAAGAGACCCAGTACTTC.

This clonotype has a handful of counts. The CDR3 sequence: CASSFSGVKETQYF. As DNA, the CDR3 is TGTGCCAGCAGCTTTTCAGGGGTTAAAGAGACCCAGTACTTC. The V call is TRBV7-9, the J call TRBJ2-5; D is possibly TRBD1 (6 bases). This CDR3 region has 14 residues. V was cut by 3 bases and J by 3 bases, with 11 bases left in between. Germline V gives CDR1 SEHNR, CDR2 FQNEAQ (reference sequence).

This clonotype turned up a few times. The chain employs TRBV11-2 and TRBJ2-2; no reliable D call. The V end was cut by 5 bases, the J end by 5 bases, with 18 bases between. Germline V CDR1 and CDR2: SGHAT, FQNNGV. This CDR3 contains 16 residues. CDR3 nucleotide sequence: TGTGCCAGCAGCCCACAATTGAGATTGGGAACCGGGGAGCTGTTTTTT. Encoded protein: CASSPQLRLGTGELFF.

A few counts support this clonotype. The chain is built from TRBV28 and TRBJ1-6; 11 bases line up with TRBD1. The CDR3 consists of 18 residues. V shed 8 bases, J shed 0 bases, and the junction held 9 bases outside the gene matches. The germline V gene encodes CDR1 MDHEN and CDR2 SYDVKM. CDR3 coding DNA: TGTGCCAGCCGGGGGGGACAGGGGGATCTCTCCTATAATTCACCCCTCCACTTT. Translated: CASRGGQGDLSYNSPLHF.

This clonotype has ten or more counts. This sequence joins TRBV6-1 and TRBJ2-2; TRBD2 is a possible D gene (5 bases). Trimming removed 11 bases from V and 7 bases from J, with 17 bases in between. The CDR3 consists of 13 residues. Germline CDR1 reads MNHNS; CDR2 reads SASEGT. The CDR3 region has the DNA TGTGCCCTTCAGAGGGCCATGGACGGGGAGCTGTTTTTT. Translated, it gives CALQRAMDGELFF.

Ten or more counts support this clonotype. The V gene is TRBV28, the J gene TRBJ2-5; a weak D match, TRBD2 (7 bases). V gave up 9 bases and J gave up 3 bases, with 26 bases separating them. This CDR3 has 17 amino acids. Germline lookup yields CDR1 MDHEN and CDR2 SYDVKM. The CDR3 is CASQGISGGRVKETQYF. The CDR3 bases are TGTGCCAGTCAGGGGATCTCCGGTGGGAGGGTTAAAGAGACCCAGTACTTC. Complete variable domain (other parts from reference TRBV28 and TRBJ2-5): DVKVTQSSRYLVKRTGEKVFLECVQDMDHENMFWYRQDPGLGLRLIYFSYDVKMKEKGDIPEGYSVSREKKERFSLILESASTNQTSMYLCASQGISGGRVKETQYFGPGTRLLVL.

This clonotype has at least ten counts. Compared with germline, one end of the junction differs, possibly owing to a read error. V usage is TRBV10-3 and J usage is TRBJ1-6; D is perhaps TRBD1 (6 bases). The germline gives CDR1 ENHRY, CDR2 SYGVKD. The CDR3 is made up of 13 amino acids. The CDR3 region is CANSGTSNSPLHF. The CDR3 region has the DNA TGTGCCAACAGTGGGACAAGCAATTCACCCCTCCACTTT.

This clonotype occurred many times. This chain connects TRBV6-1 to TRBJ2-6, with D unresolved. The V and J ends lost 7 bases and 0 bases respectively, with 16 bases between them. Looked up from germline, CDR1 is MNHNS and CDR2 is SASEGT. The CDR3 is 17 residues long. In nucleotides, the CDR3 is TGTGCCAGCAAATCAGCACAGCGACCCTCTGGGGCCAACGTCCTGACTTTC. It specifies CASKSAQRPSGANVLTF.

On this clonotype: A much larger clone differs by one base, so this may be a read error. The CDR3 bases are TGTGCCTGGAGACCGACAGGGACCTACGAGCAGTACTTC. Encoded protein: CAWRPTGTYEQYF. This chain links TRBV30 with TRBJ2-7; 7 bases agree with TRBD1. This CDR3 comprises 13 residues. V lost 3 bases and J lost 2; bases outside the gene matches: 4. CDR1 and CDR2 (germline): GTSNPN, SVGIG (reference sequence).

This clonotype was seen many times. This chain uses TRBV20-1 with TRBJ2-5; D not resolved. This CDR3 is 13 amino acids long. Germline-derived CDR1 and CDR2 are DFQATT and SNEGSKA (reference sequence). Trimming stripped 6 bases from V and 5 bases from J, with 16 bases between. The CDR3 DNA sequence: TGCAGTGCCGATTACCCCCTGGAGGAGACCCAGTACTTC. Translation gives CSADYPLEETQYF.

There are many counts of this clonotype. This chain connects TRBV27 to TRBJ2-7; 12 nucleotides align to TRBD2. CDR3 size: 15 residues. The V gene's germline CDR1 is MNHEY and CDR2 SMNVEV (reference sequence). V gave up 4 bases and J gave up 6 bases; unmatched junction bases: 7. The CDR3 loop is CASSSSSGRAPEQYF. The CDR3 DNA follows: TGTGCCAGCAGTTCCTCTAGCGGGAGGGCCCCCGAGCAGTACTTC.

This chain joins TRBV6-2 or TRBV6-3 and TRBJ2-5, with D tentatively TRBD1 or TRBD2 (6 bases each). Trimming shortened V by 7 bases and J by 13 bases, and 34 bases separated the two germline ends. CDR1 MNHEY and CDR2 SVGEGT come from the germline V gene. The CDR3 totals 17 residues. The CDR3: CASTKVGGISTFVPRYF. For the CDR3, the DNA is TGTGCCAGCACCAAGGTAGGGGGGATTTCAACCTTCGTGCCCCGGTACTTC.